Sequencing of this TCR beta chain was carried out in a study of post-analysis software for immune sequencing data. Study-level findings and limits: Significantly decreased normalized Chao1 diversity was recorded for multiple sclerosis patients relative to controls. Relative to controls, patients had a handful of TRBV segments at higher frequency, with TRBV5-6, TRBV5-1 and TRBV20-1 among these.

The CDR3 has 21 amino acids. Germline V lookup: CDR1 SGHNT, CDR2 YYREEE (reference sequence). V was shortened by 0 bases and J by 4 bases, with 29 bases between the two germline ends. The library was made from cDNA and included unique molecular identifiers. cDNA molecules numbering 450,000 to 650,000 came from roughly 1.1 to 9.2 million T cells. TCRdb analysed the PCR reads with MiXCR anew, one entry per CDR3 protein. The sample consists of some 260,000 distinct CDR3 sequences, 36% of them appearing once. This clonotype was counted at least ten times. The antigen remains undetermined. The material sequenced was blood. The chain combines TRBV5-4 with TRBJ2-1; perhaps TRBD2 as D (6 bases). The receptor's source is a girl aged 5-17 years with multiple sclerosis. CDR3 loop: CASSLAGDRGLVAAYYNEQFF. The CDR3 coding sequence is TGTGCCAGCAGCTTGGCTGGTGACCGGGGGTTAGTAGCAGCTTATTACAATGAGCAGTTCTTC.